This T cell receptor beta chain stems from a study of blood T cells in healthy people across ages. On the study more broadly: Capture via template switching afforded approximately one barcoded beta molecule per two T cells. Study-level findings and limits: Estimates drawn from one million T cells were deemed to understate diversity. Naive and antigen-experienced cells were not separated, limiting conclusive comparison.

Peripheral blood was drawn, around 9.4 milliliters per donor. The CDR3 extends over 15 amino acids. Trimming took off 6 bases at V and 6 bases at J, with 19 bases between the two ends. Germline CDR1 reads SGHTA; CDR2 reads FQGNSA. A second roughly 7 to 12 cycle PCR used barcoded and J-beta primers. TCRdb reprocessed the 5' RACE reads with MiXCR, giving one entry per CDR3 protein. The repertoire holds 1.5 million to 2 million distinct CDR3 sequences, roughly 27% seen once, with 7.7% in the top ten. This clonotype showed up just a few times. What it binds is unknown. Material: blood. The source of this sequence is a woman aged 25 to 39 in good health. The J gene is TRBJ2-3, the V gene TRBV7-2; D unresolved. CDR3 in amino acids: CASSSPGPRIDTQYF. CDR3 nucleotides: TGTGCCAGCAGTTCCCCAGGACCCCGCATTGATACGCAGTATTTT.